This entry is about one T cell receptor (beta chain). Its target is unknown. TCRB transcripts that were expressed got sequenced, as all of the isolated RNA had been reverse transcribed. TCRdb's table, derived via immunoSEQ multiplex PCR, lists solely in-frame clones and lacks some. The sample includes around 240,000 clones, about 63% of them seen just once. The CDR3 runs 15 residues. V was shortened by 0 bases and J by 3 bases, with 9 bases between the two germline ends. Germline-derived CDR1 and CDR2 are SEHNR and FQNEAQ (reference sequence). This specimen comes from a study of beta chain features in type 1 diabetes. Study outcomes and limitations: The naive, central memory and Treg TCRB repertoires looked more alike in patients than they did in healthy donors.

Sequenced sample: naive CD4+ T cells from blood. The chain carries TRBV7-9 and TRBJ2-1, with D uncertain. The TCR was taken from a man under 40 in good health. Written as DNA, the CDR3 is TGTGCCAGCAGCTTAGCCCTGATAAACTACAATGAGCAGTTCTTC. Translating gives CASSLALINYNEQFF.